The following is a T cell receptor (beta chain) sequence with its context. In the source study's methods: Reference gene primer amplification yielded estimated nucleated cell counts. Assay: immunoSEQ multiplex PCR; the TCRdb copy retains only in-frame clones and omits some. That table supplies the V and J calls and clone size; D and trimming were determined from the DNA. The sample contains about 280,000 clones, 87% of which appear only once. These data are taken from a study of blood T cell repertoires in COVID-19. The germline V and J ends were trimmed by 5 bases and 6 bases, with 14 bases remaining between them. Germline V gives CDR1 MNHEY, CDR2 SMNVEV (reference sequence). The CDR3 length is 14 residues. This study enrolled people aged roughly 18 to 89 from about two dozen US geographic areas. Self-reported history from a screening survey and questionnaire set each donor's cohort.

The sample consisted of PBMCs or T cells enriched from blood (not recorded which). J is TRBJ2-1 and V is TRBV27; possible D gene TRBD2, 7 bases. The TCR originated in a woman in her forties who had recovered from COVID-19. CDR3 in DNA: TGTGCCAGCAGTGTGGGGGGGCGCGGCAATGAGCAGTTCTTC. It yields the protein CASSVGGRGNEQFF.